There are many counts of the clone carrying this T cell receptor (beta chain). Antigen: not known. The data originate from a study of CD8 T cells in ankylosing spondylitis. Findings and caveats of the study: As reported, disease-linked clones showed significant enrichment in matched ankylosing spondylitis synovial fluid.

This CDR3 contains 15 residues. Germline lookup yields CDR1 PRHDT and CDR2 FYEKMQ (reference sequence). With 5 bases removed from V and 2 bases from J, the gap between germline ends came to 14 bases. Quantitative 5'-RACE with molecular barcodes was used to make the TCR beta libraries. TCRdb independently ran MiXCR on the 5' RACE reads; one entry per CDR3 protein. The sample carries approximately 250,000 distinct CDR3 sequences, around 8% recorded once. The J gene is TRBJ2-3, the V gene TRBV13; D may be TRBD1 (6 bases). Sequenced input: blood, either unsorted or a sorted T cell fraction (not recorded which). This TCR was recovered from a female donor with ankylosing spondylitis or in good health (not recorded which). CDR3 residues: CASSPRTDYTDTQYF. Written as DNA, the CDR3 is TGTGCCAGCAGCCCCCGGACAGATTACACAGATACGCAGTATTTT.